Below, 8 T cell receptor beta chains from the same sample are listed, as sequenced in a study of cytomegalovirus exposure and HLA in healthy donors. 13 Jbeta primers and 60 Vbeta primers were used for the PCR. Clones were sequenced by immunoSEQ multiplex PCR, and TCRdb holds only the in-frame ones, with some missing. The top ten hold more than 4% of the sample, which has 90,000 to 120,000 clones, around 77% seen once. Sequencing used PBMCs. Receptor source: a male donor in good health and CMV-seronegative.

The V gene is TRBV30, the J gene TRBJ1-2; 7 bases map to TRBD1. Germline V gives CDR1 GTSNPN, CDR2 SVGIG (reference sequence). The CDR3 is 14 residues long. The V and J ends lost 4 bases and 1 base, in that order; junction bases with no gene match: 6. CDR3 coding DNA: TGTGCCTGGAAGGGGGACAGAAATAACTATGGCTACACCTTC. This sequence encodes CAWKGDRNNYGYTF.

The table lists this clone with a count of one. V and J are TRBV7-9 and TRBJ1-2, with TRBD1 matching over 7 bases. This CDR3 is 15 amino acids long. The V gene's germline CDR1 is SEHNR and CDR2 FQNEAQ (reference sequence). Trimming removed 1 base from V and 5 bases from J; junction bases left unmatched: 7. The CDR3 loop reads CASSLVERGPYGYTF. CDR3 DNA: TGTGCCAGCAGCTTAGTCGAGAGGGGGCCGTATGGCTACACCTTC.

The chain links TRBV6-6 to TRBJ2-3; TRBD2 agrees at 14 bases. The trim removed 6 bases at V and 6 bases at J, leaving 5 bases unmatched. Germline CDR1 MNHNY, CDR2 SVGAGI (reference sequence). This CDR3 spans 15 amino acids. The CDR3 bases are TGTGCCAGCAGCCGGGGACTAGCGGGGGTGGATACGCAGTATTTT. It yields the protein CASSRGLAGVDTQYF.

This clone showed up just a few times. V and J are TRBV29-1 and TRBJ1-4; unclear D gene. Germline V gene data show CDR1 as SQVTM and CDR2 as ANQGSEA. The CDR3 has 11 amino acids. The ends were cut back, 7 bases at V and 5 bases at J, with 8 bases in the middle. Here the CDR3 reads CSAGRNEKLFF. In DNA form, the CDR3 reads TGCAGCGCAGGAAGAAATGAAAAACTGTTTTTT.

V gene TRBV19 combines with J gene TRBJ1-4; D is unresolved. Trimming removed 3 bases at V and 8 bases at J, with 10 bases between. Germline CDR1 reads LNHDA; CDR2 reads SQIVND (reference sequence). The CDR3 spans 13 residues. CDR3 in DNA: TGTGCCAGTAGTATCCAGACTTGGGAAAAACTGTTTTTT. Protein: CASSIQTWEKLFF.

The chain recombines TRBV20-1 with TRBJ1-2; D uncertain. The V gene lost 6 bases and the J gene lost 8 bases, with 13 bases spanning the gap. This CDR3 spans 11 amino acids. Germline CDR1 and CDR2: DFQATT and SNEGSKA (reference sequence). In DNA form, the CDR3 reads TGCAGTGCCGCAGGTTATATGGGCTACACCTTC. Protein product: CSAAGYMGYTF.

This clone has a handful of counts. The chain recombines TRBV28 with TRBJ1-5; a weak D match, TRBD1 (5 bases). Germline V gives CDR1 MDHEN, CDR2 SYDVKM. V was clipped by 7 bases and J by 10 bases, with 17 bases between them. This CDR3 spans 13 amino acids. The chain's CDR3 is CASNPDSVGPQHF. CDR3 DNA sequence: TGTGCCAGCAACCCAGACAGCGTAGGACCCCAGCATTTT.

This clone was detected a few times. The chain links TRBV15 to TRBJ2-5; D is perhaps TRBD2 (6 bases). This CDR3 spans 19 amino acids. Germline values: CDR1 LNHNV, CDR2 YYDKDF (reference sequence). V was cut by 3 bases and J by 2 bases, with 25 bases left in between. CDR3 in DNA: TGTGCCACCAGCAGCGGAGCGGGTGTACTAGCCCATCGGCAAGAGACCCAGTACTTC. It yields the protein CATSSGAGVLAHRQETQYF.